This TCR beta chain was sequenced in a study of T-cell memory formation after mild COVID-19. The overall study: The TCR clusters were mostly specific to one donor. Study observations and caveats: Clones shrinking from day 15 to 85 showed even CD4/CD8 mixes; later expanders tilted CD4+. CD8+ contracting clones occupied EMRA, while CD4+ ones occupied mainly CM and EM.

Constant-segment primers and 5'RACE yielded cDNA libraries for TCR alpha and TCR beta, each carrying sample barcodes and UMIs. TCRdb re-called the 5' RACE reads through MiXCR, storing one row per CDR3 protein. The sample consists of about 190,000 distinct CDR3 sequences, approximately 20% of them appearing once. Germline V lookup: CDR1 LNHDA, CDR2 SQIVND (reference sequence). This CDR3 has 14 amino acids. J was trimmed by 5 bases and V by 5 bases; bases with no gene match: 6. Comments on this clonotype: Its antigen is currently unknown.

Sequencing was carried out using PBMCs or a T cell subset sorted from them (not recorded which). The V gene is TRBV19, the J gene TRBJ2-5, with 9 bases that match TRBD1. The sequence was obtained from an adult woman who had mild COVID-19 (a few samples of this study predate the infection). Cell type and time point are not known. The CDR3 protein is CASSPGQGWETQYF. CDR3 DNA: TGTGCCAGTAGTCCTGGACAGGGGTGGGAGACCCAGTACTTC.